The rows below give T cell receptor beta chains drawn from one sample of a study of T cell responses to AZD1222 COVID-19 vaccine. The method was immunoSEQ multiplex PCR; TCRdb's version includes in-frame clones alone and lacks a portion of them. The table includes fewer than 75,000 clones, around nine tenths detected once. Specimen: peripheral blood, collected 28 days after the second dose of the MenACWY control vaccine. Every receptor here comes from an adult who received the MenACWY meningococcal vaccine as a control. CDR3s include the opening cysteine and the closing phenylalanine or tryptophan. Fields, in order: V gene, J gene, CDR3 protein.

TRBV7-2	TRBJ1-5	CASSTGYAQPQHF
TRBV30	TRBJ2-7	CAWSGLTSTGGGEQYF
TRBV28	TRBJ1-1	CASSPPPPESTEAFF
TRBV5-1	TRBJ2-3	CASGGERRTDTQYF
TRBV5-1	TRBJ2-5	CASSLAGSQETQYF
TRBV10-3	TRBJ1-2	CAIRLTGGDWGYTF
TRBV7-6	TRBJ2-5	CASTVTRRETQYF
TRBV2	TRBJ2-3	CASSGYSGNTATDTQYF
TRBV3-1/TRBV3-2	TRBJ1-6	CASSQDGRSSYNSPLHF
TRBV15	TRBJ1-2	CATRSRDTLHIGYTF
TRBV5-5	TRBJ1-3	CASTRSGTAFSGNTIYF
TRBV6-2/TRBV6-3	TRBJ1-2	CASSYGTDRTTGYTF
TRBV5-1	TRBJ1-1	CASSPGQGLNTEAFF
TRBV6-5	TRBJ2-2	CASYRGQTGTGELFF
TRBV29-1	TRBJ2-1	CSVEIATNQFF
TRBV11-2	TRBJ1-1	CASSLQQNTEAFF
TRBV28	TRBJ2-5	CASIPADRQETQYF